The T cell receptor beta chain under discussion was sequenced for a study of response to subunit inactivated influenza vaccine. General observations from the study: Authors suggested that a seasonal influenza vaccination recruits few new T cells each time.

TCRdb recomputed calls from the RT-PCR reads with MiXCR, one row per CDR3 protein. The sample comprises about 520,000 distinct CDR3 sequences, less than 7.5% of which are singletons, and about 12% rests with the top ten. CDR1 is SGHRS and CDR2 is YFSETQ in the germline V gene. V shed 0 bases, J shed 3 bases, and the junction held 9 bases outside the gene matches. CDR3 size: 17 residues. Concerning this clonotype: What it recognizes is unknown.

Source: PBMCs from blood, taken roughly 24 months after vaccination. This chain connects TRBV5-1 to TRBJ2-3; 8 bases fit TRBD2. The sequence was collected from a man aged 45 to 75 who received an inactivated influenza vaccine. The CDR3 loop is CASSLEGRLAGTDTQYF. Here the CDR3 DNA reads TGCGCCAGCAGCTTGGAAGGTCGCCTAGCGGGTACAGATACGCAGTATTTT. The variable domain in full, completed from reference TRBV5-1 and TRBJ2-3, reads KAGVTQTPRYLIKTRGQQVTLSCSPISGHRSVSWYQQTPGQGLQFLFEYFSETQRNKGNFPGRFSGRQFSNSRSEMNVSTLELGDSALYLCASSLEGRLAGTDTQYFGPGTRLTVL.